The 9 T cell receptor beta chains below all came from one sample that was sequenced in a study of CXCR3-negative and CXCR3-positive naive CD8 T cells. Study observations and caveats: CXCR3-positive naive cells had more hydrophobic TRB CDR3s than CXCR3-negative naive cells.

These TCRs are of unknown antigen specificity. Libraries of TRB cDNA were made by 5' RACE and carried UMIs. TCRdb re-called the 5' RACE reads and gives one entry per CDR3 protein, without DNA. This specimen shows 90,000 to 100,000 distinct CDR3 sequences; the ten leading clones hold around 1%. The sequenced material came from naive CXCR3+ CD8+ T cells from blood. The sample's subset: CD45RO-CCR7+CD27+CD95- naive CD8+ T cells expressing CXCR3 (TNR3+). The receptor set was obtained from a human donor in good health. Some clones in this sample may be carry-over from other donors' samples.

The chain carries TRBV12-3 or TRBV12-4 and TRBJ2-4; with no DNA, the TCRdb D assignment of TRBD1 cannot be verified. There are 13 residues in the CDR3. CDR3: CASRDPLGQASDF.

The rearrangement links TRBV7-6 to TRBJ2-3; TCRdb designates TRBD1, a call that cannot be tested without DNA. Germline V lookup: CDR1 SGHVS, CDR2 FNYEAQ. This CDR3 region has 16 residues. CDR3: CASSQSDRDETDTRYF.

CDR3 sequence reads: CAVQEGYEQYF. The gene calls are TRBV10-3 and TRBJ2-7; checking the TCRdb D call of TRBD2 is not possible without DNA. This CDR3 has 11 residues. Germline CDR1 reads ENHRY; CDR2 reads SYGVKD.

The V gene is TRBV7-9, the J gene TRBJ2-7; TCRdb designates TRBD1, a call that cannot be tested without DNA. In germline, CDR1 is SEHNR, CDR2 FQNEAQ (reference sequence). The CDR3 runs 15 residues. The CDR3 loop is CASSVPGQGVNEQYF.

V usage is TRBV28 and J usage is TRBJ2-1; TCRdb reports TRBD1, a call that lacks DNA to check it against. Per the germline V gene, CDR1 is MDHEN and CDR2 is SYDVKM. There are 15 residues in the CDR3. CDR3 residues: CASRDRGGTYNEQFF.

The V and J genes are TRBV29-1 and TRBJ2-5; TCRdb lists TRBD2, though no DNA is available to test this call. The germline V gene has CDR1 SQVTM and CDR2 ANQGSEA. The CDR3 has 15 amino acids. The CDR3 loop is CSVVGLAGHQETQYF.

V is TRBV21-1 and J is TRBJ1-4; the TCRdb D gene call, TRBD1, has no DNA to confirm it. TRBV21-1 is listed as a pseudogene. CDR3 size: 15 residues. This CDR3 reads CASSKERGPNEKLFF.

The gene calls are TRBV29-1 and TRBJ2-7; lacking DNA, the TRBD1 call made by TCRdb goes unchecked. CDR3 length equals 15 residues. Germline V gene sequence: CDR1 SQVTM, CDR2 ANQGSEA. CDR3: CSVGGPRQTFYEQYF.

V is TRBV6-1 and J is TRBJ2-7; checking the TCRdb D call of TRBD1 is not possible without DNA. The germline V gene encodes CDR1 MNHNS and CDR2 SASEGT. This CDR3 is built from 13 residues. CDR3 in amino acids: CASRQHSSYEQYF.